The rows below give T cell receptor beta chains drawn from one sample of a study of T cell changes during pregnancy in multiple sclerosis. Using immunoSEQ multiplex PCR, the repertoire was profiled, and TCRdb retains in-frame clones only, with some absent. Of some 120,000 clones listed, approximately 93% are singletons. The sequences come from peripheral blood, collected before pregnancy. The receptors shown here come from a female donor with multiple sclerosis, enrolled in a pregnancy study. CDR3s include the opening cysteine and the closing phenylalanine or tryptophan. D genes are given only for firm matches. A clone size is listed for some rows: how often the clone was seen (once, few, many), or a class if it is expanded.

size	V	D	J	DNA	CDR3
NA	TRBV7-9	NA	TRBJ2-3	TGTGCCAGCAGCTTGGAGGGGCCGGATACGCAGTATTTT	CASSLEGPDTQYF
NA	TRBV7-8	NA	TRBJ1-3	TGTGCCAGCAGCTTAGCGAAGCCGAACACCATATATTTT	CASSLAKPNTIYF
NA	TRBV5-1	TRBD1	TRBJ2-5	TGCGCCAGCAGCATGACAGGGGGGCCGGGGGAGACCCAGTACTTC	CASSMTGGPGETQYF
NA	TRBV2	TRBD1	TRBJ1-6	TGTGCCAGCAGTCCCGGACAGGGTGGCAATTCACCCCTCCACTTT	CASSPGQGGNSPLHF
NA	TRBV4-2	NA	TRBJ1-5	TGTGCCAGCAGCCAAGATAGCGGGGCAGGGCAGCCCCAGCATTTT	CASSQDSGAGQPQHF
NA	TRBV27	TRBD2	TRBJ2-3	TGTGCCAGCACCAGTCAGCGGGGGGGGCACCCAGATACGCAGTATTTT	CASTSQRGGHPDTQYF
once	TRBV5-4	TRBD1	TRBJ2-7	TGTGCCAGCAACCTCGGGACAGGGTTTACCGAGCAGTACTTC	CASNLGTGFTEQYF
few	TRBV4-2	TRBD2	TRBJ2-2	TGTGCCAGCAGCACAGCGAACGGCGCGGGAGAGCAGAACACCGGGGAGCTGTTTTTT	CASSTANGAGEQNTGELFF
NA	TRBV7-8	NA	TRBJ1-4	TGTGCCAGCAGCTTGCCCATATCTTCTCGGGAAAAACTGTTTTTT	CASSLPISSREKLFF
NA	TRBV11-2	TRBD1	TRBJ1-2	TGTGCCAGCAGCCCCGGGCAGGGGGCATGGGGCTACACCTTC	CASSPGQGAWGYTF
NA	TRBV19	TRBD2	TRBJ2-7	TGTGCCAGTAGTTGGACTAGCGACTCCTACGAGCAGTACTTC	CASSWTSDSYEQYF
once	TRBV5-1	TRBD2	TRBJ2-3	TGCGCCAGCAGCTTGGAACTAGCGGGGACTCTCACAGATACGCAGTATTTT	CASSLELAGTLTDTQYF
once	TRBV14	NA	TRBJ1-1	TGTGCCAGCAGCCTCTTTATGAACACTGAAGCTTTCTTT	CASSLFMNTEAFF
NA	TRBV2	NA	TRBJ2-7	TGTGCCTTCCTAGGGACAAAAGTCTACGAGCAGTACTTC	CAFLGTKVYEQYF
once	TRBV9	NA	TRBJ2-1	TGTGCCAGTAACGACGGGGTCAATGAGCAGTTCTTC	CASNDGVNEQFF
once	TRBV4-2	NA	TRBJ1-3	TGTGCCAGCAGCCAAGATCTAAGAAGAGGAAACACCATATATTTT	CASSQDLRRGNTIYF
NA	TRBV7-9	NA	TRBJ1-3	TGTGCCAGCAGCTCCTCGGGGGGGGTATCTGGAAACACCATATATTTT	CASSSSGGVSGNTIYF
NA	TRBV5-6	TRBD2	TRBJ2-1	TGTGCCAGCAGCGACCTAGCGGGGGGGCGAAATGAGCAGTTCTTC	CASSDLAGGRNEQFF
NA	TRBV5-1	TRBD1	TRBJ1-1	TGCGCCAGCAGCTTGGCACCCGTCCGACAAGGACAGGGCAGGGAAGCTTTCTTT	CASSLAPVRQGQGREAFF
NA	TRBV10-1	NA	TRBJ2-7	TGCGCCAGAAGAGACAGACTCTACGAGCAGTACTTC	CARRDRLYEQYF
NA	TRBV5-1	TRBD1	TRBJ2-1	TGCGCCAGCAGCTCAGACAGGGGCCACAATGAGCAGTTCTTC	CASSSDRGHNEQFF
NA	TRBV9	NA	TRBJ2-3	TGTGCCAGCAGCGTGGGGGCGCGGCGGGCAGATACGCAGTATTTT	CASSVGARRADTQYF
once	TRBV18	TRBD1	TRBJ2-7	TGTGCCAGCTCCCGGGGGACAGGGGCCTACGAGCAGTACTTC	CASSRGTGAYEQYF
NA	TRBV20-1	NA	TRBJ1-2	TGCAGTGCTAGAAACGGCCAAATGAGGACCTTC	CSARNGQMRTF
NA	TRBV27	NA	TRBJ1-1	TGTGCCAGCAGTTTCCGTACAGGCTTTGAAGCTTTCTTT	CASSFRTGFEAFF
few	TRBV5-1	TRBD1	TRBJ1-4	TGCGCCAGCAGTACTAACAGGGGTGACGGTGAAAAACTGTTTTTT	CASSTNRGDGEKLFF
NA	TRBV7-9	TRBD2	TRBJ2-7	TGTGCCAGCAGCGGACCCGGGACTAGCGGGAGCCCCTCCTCCTACGAGCAGTACTTC	CASSGPGTSGSPSSYEQYF
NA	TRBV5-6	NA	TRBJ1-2	TGTGCCAGCAGCCGAATCGGGGGGCCGCCGGGGGGCTACACCTTC	CASSRIGGPPGGYTF